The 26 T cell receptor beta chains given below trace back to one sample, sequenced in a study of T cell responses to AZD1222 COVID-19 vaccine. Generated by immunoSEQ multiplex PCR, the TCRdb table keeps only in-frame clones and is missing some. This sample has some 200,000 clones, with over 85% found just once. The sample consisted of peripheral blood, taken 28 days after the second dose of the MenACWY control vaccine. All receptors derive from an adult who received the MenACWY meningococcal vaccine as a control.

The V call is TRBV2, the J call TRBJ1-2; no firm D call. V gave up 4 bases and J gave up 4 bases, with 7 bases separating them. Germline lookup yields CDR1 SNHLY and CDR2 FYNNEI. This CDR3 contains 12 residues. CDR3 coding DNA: TGTGCCAGCAGTGGCCTTGGCTATGGCTACACCTTC. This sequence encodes CASSGLGYGYTF.

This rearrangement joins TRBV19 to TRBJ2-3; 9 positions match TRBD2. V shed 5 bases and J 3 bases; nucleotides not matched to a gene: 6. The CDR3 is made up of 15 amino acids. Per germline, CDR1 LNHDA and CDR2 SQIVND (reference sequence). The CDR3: CASSLDSGRTDTQYF. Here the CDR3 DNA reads TGTGCCAGTAGTTTGGATAGCGGGAGAACAGATACGCAGTATTTT.

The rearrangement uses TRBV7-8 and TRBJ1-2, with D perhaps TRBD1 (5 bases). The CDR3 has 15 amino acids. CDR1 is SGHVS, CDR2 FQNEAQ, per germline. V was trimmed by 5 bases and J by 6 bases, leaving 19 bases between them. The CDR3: CASSAAIGTLDGYTF. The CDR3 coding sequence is TGTGCCAGCAGCGCGGCGATTGGGACCCTTGATGGCTACACCTTC.

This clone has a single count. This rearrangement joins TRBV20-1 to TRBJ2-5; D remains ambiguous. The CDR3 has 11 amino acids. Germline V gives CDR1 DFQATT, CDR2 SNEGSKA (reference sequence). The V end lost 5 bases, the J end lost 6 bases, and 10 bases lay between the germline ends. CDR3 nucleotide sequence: TGCAGTGCTGGAGCAACCCAGACCCAGTACTTC. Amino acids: CSAGATQTQYF.

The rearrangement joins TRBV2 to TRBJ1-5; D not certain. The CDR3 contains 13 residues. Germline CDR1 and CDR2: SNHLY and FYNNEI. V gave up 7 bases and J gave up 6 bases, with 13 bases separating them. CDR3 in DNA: TGTGCCAGCACCTACGGGGTTCCTCAGCCCCAGCATTTT. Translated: CASTYGVPQPQHF.

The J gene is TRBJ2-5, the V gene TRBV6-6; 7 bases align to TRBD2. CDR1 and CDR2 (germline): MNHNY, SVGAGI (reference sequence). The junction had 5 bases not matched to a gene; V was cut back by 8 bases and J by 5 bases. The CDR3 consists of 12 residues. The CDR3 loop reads CASGRAGETQYF. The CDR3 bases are TGTGCCAGCGGGAGGGCCGGGGAGACCCAGTACTTC.

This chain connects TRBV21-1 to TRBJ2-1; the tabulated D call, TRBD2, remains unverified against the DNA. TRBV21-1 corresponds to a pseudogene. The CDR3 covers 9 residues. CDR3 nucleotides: TGTGCCAGCACTCATGAGCAGTTCTTC. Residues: CASTHEQFF.

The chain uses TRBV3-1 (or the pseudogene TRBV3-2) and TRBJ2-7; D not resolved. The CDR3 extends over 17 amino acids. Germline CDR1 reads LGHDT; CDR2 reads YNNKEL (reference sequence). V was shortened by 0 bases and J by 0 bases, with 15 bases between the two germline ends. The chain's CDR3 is CASSQDNFLDDSYEQYF. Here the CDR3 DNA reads TGTGCCAGCAGCCAAGATAATTTTTTGGACGACTCCTACGAGCAGTACTTC.

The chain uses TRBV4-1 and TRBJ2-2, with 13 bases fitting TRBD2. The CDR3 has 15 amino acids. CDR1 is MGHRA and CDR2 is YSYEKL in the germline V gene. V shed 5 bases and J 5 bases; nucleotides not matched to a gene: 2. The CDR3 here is CASSSGLAGTGELFF. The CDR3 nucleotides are TGCGCCAGCAGCTCGGGACTAGCGGGGACCGGGGAGCTGTTTTTT.

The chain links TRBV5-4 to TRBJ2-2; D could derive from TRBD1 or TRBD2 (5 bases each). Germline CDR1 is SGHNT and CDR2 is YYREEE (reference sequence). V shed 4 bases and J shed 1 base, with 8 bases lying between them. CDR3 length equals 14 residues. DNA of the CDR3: TGTGCCAGCAGCCAGGGACGGAACACCGGGGAGCTGTTTTTT. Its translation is CASSQGRNTGELFF.

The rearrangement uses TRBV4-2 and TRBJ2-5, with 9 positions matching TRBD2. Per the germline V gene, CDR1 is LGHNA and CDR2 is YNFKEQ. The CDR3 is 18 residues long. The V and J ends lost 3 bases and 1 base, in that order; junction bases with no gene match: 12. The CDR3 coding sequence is TGTGCCAGCAGCCAGGGGGGGCAAAGACTAGCGGTCCAAGAGACCCAGTACTTC. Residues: CASSQGGQRLAVQETQYF.

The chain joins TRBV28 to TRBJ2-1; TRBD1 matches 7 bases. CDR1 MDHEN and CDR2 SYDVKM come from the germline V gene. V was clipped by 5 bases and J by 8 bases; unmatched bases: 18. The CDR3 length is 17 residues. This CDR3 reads CASSGRSRGPHVYEQFF. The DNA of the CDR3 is TGTGCCAGCAGTGGTCGGTCGAGGGGGCCGCATGTATATGAGCAGTTCTTC.

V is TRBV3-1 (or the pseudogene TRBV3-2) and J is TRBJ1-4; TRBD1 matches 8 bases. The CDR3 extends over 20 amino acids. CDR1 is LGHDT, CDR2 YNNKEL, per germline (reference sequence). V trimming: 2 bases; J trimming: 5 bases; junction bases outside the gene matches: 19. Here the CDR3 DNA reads TGTGCCAGCAGCCAACTAGCCTGGACAGGGAAAATGGCTGTGAATGAAAAACTGTTTTTT. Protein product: CASSQLAWTGKMAVNEKLFF.

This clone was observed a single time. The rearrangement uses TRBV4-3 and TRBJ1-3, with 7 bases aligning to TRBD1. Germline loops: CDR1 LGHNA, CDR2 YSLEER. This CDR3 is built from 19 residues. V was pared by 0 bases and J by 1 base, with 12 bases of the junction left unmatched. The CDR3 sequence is CASSQEVGGGRGSGNTIYF. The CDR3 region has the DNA TGCGCCAGCAGCCAAGAGGTTGGCGGGGGCAGGGGGTCTGGAAACACCATATATTTT.

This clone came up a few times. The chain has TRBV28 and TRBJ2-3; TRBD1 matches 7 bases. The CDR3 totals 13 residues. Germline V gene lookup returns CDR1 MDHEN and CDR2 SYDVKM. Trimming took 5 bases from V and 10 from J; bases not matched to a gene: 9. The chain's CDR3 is CASSPTDRVAQYF. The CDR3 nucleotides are TGTGCCAGCAGTCCTACCGACAGGGTAGCGCAGTATTTT.

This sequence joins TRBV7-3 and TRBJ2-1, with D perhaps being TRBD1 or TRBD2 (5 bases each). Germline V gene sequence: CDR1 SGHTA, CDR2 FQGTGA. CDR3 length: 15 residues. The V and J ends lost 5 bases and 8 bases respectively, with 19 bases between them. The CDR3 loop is CASSVGRGGGYEQFF. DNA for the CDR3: TGTGCCAGCAGCGTGGGACGAGGAGGTGGCTATGAGCAGTTCTTC. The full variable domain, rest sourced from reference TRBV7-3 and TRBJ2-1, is GAGVSQTPSNKVTEKGKYVELRCDPISGHTALYWYRQSLGQGPEFLIYFQGTGAADDSGLPNDRFFAVRPEGSVSTLKIQRTERGDSAVYLCASSVGRGGGYEQFFGPGTRLTVL.

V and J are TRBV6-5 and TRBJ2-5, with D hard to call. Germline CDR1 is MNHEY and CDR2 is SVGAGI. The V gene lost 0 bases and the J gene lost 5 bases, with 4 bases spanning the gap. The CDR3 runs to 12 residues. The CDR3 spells CASSYSKETQYF. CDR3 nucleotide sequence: TGTGCCAGCAGTTACTCGAAGGAGACCCAGTACTTC.

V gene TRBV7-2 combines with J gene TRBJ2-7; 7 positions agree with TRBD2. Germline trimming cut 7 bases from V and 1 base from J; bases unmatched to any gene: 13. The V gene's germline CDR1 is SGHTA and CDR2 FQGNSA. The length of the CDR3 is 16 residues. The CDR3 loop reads CASTPSWASGSYEQYF. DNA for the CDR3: TGTGCCAGCACCCCCTCCTGGGCTAGCGGATCCTACGAGCAGTACTTC. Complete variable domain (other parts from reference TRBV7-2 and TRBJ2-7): GAGVSQSPSNKVTEKGKDVELRCDPISGHTALYWYRQSLGQGLEFLIYFQGNSAPDKSGLPSDRFSAERTGGSVSTLTIQRTQQEDSAVYLCASTPSWASGSYEQYFGPGTRLTVT.

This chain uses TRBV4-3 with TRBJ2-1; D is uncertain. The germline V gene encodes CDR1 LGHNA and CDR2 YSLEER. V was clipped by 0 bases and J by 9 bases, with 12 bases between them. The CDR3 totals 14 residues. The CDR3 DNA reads TGCGCCAGCAGCCAAGAAAGATTTGGCGGTGAGCAGTTCTTC. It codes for CASSQERFGGEQFF.

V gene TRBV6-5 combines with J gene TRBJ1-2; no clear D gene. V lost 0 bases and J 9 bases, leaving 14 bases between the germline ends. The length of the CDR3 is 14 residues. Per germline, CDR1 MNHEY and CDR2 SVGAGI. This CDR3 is CASSYSVEGGRYTF. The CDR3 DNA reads TGTGCCAGCAGTTACTCCGTTGAAGGCGGTCGCTACACCTTC.

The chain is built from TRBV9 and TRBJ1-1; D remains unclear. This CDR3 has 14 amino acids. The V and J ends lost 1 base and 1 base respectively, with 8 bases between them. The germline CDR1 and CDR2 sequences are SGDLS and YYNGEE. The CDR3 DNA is TGTGCCAGCAGCGTACTGTGGGGGAACACTGAAGCTTTCTTT. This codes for CASSVLWGNTEAFF.

Here the CDR3 DNA reads TGTGCCAGCAGCTCCTCCGGGACAGGAGTTGATGGCTACACCTTC. It codes for CASSSSGTGVDGYTF. The rearrangement joins TRBV3-1 (or the pseudogene TRBV3-2) to TRBJ1-2; 8 bases are shared with TRBD1. From germline, CDR1 is LGHDT and CDR2 YNNKEL (reference sequence). The CDR3 is 15 residues long. The ends lost 5 bases at V and 6 bases at J; junction bases unmatched: 11.

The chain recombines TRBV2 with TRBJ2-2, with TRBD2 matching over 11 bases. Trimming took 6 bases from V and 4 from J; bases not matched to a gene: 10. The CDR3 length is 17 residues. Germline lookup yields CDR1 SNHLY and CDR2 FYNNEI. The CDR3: CASRGSYSGRATGELFF. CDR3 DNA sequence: TGTGCCAGCAGGGGGTCTTATAGCGGGAGGGCCACCGGGGAGCTGTTTTTT.

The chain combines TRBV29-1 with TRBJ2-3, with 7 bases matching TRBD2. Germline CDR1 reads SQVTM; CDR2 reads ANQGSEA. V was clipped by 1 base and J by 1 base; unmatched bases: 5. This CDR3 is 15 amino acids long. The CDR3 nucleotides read TGCAGCGTTGAAGGTCGGGGGGTCGGCACAGATACGCAGTATTTT. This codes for CSVEGRGVGTDTQYF.

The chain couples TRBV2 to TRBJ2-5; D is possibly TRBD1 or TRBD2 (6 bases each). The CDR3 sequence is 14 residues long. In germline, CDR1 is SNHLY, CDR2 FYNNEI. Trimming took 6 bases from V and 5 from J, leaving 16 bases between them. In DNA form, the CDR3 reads TGTGCCAGCAGCGGGGGCTCGGGGGCGGAGACCCAGTACTTC. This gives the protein CASSGGSGAETQYF. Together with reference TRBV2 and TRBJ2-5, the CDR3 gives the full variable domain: EPEVTQTPSHQVTQMGQEVILRCVPISNHLYFYWYRQILGQKVEFLVSFYNNEISEKSEIFDDQFSVERPDGSNFTLKIRSTKLEDSAMYFCASSGGSGAETQYFGPGTRLLVL.

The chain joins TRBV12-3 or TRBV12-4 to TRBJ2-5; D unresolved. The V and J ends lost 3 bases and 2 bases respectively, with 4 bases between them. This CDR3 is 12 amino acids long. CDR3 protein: CASSFFQETQYF. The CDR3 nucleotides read TGTGCCAGCAGTTTCTTTCAAGAGACCCAGTACTTC.